Listed here are 17 T cell receptor beta chains from one sample, sequenced in a study of blood T cell repertoires in COVID-19. Clones were sequenced by immunoSEQ multiplex PCR, and TCRdb holds only the in-frame ones, with some missing. The sample includes over 200,000 clones, 85% to 90% of them seen just once. Sequenced sample: PBMCs or T cells enriched from blood (not recorded which). These receptors were collected from a man between 25 and 39 years old who had recovered from COVID-19.

V is TRBV4-1 and J is TRBJ2-7; 8 bases agree with TRBD2. This CDR3 has 16 residues. Germline CDR1 is MGHRA and CDR2 is YSYEKL. V lost 0 bases, J lost 7 bases, and 11 bases stayed unmatched. The CDR3 DNA sequence: TGCGCCAGCAGCCAAGAGATAGCGGGATGGTCTCGGGAGCAGTACTTC. Translated: CASSQEIAGWSREQYF.

V is TRBV6-2 or TRBV6-3 and J is TRBJ2-7; possible D gene TRBD1, 6 bases. V lost 0 bases and J 3 bases, leaving 18 bases between the germline ends. The germline CDR1 and CDR2 sequences are MNHEY and SVGEGT. This CDR3 contains 17 residues. The CDR3 loop reads CASSYSYFQTGIYEQYF. CDR3 DNA sequence: TGTGCCAGCAGTTACTCGTACTTCCAAACAGGGATCTACGAGCAGTACTTC.

The rearrangement uses TRBV6-2 or TRBV6-3 and TRBJ2-7; D unresolved. Trimming took 2 bases from V and 0 from J, leaving 8 bases between them. The CDR3 consists of 14 residues. The germline gives CDR1 MNHEY, CDR2 SVGEGT. The CDR3 DNA reads as TGTGCCAGCAGTTACCAGGAAGGCTCCTACGAGCAGTACTTC. This encodes CASSYQEGSYEQYF.

The chain carries TRBV4-3 and TRBJ2-7; D unresolved. Between the trimmed V and J ends, which lost 0 bases and 1 base, there was a span of 4 bases. Germline V CDR1 and CDR2: LGHNA, YSLEER. This CDR3 contains 13 residues. CDR3 in amino acids: CASSQESSYEQYF. The CDR3 DNA is TGCGCCAGCAGCCAAGAGAGTTCCTACGAGCAGTACTTC.

The gene calls are TRBV6-5 and TRBJ1-1; D is unresolved. The CDR3 loop spans 14 amino acids. The V end was cut by 2 bases, the J end by 1 base, with 8 bases between. Germline assignment: CDR1 MNHEY and CDR2 SVGAGI. Here the CDR3 reads CASSYKHRNTEAFF. In nucleotides, the CDR3 is TGTGCCAGCAGTTACAAACATCGGAACACTGAAGCTTTCTTT.

V and J are TRBV5-1 and TRBJ1-6, with D perhaps TRBD1 (5 bases). There are 14 residues in the CDR3. Trimming removed 3 bases at V and 8 bases at J, with 12 bases between. CDR1 is SGHRS, CDR2 YFSETQ, per germline. The CDR3 loop is CASSWGTDYSPLHF. The DNA for the CDR3 is TGCGCCAGCAGCTGGGGGACTGACTATTCACCCCTCCACTTT.

The rearrangement links TRBV27 to TRBJ1-3; no clear D. In germline, CDR1 is MNHEY, CDR2 SMNVEV (reference sequence). V was clipped by 10 bases and J by 0 bases, with 13 bases between them. The CDR3 runs to 14 residues. The CDR3 coding sequence is TGTGCCACCCGGAGCCCAGTCTCTGGAAACACCATATATTTT. It translates to CATRSPVSGNTIYF.

The rearrangement links TRBV18 to TRBJ2-7; 9 nucleotides line up with TRBD1. The germline gives CDR1 KGHSH, CDR2 LQKENI. The trim removed 1 base at V and 2 bases at J, leaving 3 bases unmatched. There are 15 residues in the CDR3. This chain's CDR3 is CASSPRTGATYEQYF. The CDR3 nucleotides are TGTGCCAGCTCACCACGGACAGGGGCCACCTACGAGCAGTACTTC. Full variable domain (rest looked up from reference TRBV18 and TRBJ2-7): NAGVMQNPRHLVRRRGQEARLRCSPMKGHSHVYWYRQLPEEGLKFMVYLQKENIIDESGMPKERFSAEFPKEGPSILRIQQVVRGDSAAYFCASSPRTGATYEQYFGPGTRLTVT.

The count of this clone is one. The rearrangement uses TRBV19 and TRBJ1-1, with unresolved D. The CDR3 runs 14 residues. Germline values: CDR1 LNHDA, CDR2 SQIVND (reference sequence). The ends were cut back, 0 bases at V and 0 bases at J, with 5 bases in the middle. This CDR3 reads CASSIERLNTEAFF. In DNA form, the CDR3 reads TGTGCCAGTAGTATAGAACGGTTGAACACTGAAGCTTTCTTT.

In this sample, this clone turned up once. The V call is TRBV27, the J call TRBJ1-5; 10 nucleotides line up with TRBD1. The CDR3 contains 15 residues. The V segment lost 5 bases and the J segment 5 bases; nucleotides outside the gene matches: 6. Germline V lookup: CDR1 MNHEY, CDR2 SMNVEV (reference sequence). The CDR3 is CASSLGTGAYQPQHF. The CDR3 DNA sequence: TGTGCCAGCAGTCTGGGGACAGGGGCCTATCAGCCCCAGCATTTT.

The chain carries TRBV28 and TRBJ1-1, with D perhaps matching TRBD1 (6 bases). The CDR3 is 16 residues long. V shed 3 bases and J shed 0 bases, with 14 bases lying between them. Looked up from germline, CDR1 is MDHEN and CDR2 is SYDVKM. CDR3 residues: CASSFGQGQMNTEAFF. CDR3 nucleotides: TGTGCCAGCAGTTTTGGGCAGGGGCAGATGAACACTGAAGCTTTCTTT.

The rearrangement links TRBV24-1 to TRBJ2-7, with 12 positions matching TRBD2. This CDR3 spans 18 amino acids. Looked up from germline, CDR1 is KGHDR and CDR2 is SFDVKD. The V segment lost 4 bases and the J segment 0 bases; nucleotides outside the gene matches: 9. The CDR3 DNA sequence: TGTGCCACCAGTGACCCAGTGCTAGCGGGGGGGAGCTCCTACGAGCAGTACTTC. This sequence encodes CATSDPVLAGGSSYEQYF.

This clone showed up just once. The V and J genes are TRBV7-9 and TRBJ2-7; 7 bases align to TRBD1. The CDR3 runs to 16 residues. V dropped 4 bases and J dropped 4; count of bases not matched to a gene: 13. The germline V gene encodes CDR1 SEHNR and CDR2 FQNEAQ (reference sequence). CDR3 in DNA: TGTGCCAGCAGCTCAGGGGACAGTCCGCTGGGGTACGAGCAGTACTTC. Translating gives CASSSGDSPLGYEQYF.

The chain carries TRBV5-1 and TRBJ2-1; 12 bases fit TRBD2. This CDR3 is 16 amino acids long. Germline V gives CDR1 SGHRS, CDR2 YFSETQ. V was clipped by 3 bases and J by 4 bases; unmatched bases: 5. CDR3 sequence: CASSSTGLAGYNEQFF. As DNA, the CDR3 is TGCGCCAGCAGCTCCACCGGACTAGCGGGATACAATGAGCAGTTCTTC.

This clone was recorded only once. V and J are TRBV15 and TRBJ2-3, with 12 bases matching TRBD2. V shed 5 bases and J 2 bases; nucleotides not matched to a gene: 5. CDR1 is LNHNV and CDR2 is YYDKDF in the germline V gene (reference sequence). The CDR3 has 16 amino acids. The CDR3, as DNA: TGTGCCACCAGCCTTGGACTAGCGGGAAACACAGATACGCAGTATTTT. Its protein is CATSLGLAGNTDTQYF.

This chain connects TRBV7-9 to TRBJ2-7; perhaps TRBD2 as D (6 bases). The germline V gene has CDR1 SEHNR and CDR2 FQNEAQ (reference sequence). This CDR3 contains 15 residues. V lost 1 base and J 0 bases, leaving 10 bases between the germline ends. Written as DNA, the CDR3 is TGTGCCAGCAGCTTAGGCGCGGGGAACTCCTACGAGCAGTACTTC. Amino acids: CASSLGAGNSYEQYF.

The chain combines TRBV29-1 with TRBJ2-2; 12 positions match TRBD1. The CDR3 is 13 amino acids. The junction had 1 base not matched to a gene; V was cut back by 7 bases and J by 4 bases. Germline V gives CDR1 SQVTM, CDR2 ANQGSEA. The CDR3 DNA sequence: TGCAGCGGGGGACAGGGGGCCACCGGGGAGCTGTTTTTT. Residues: CSGGQGATGELFF.